A single sample gave rise to the 27 T cell receptor beta chains below, sequenced in a study of blood T cell repertoires in COVID-19. Profiling relied on immunoSEQ multiplex PCR, and the TCRdb table lists in-frame clones only, not all of them. The table shows a few hundred thousand clones, with 84% occurring only once. Sequenced: PBMCs or T cells enriched from blood (not recorded which). These receptors all come from a man under 40 with acute COVID-19.

The V gene is TRBV19, the J gene TRBJ1-5, with D unresolved. This CDR3 has 11 amino acids. Between the trimmed V and J ends, which lost 10 bases and 12 bases, there was a span of 16 bases. Germline loops: CDR1 LNHDA, CDR2 SQIVND (reference sequence). The CDR3, as DNA: TGTGCCACCTCTCCCGGTACCATCCAGCATTTT. This codes for CATSPGTIQHF. The full variable domain, in which reference TRBV19 and TRBJ1-5 provide the parts outside the CDR3, is DGGITQSPKYLFRKEGQNVTLSCEQNLNHDAMYWYRQDPGQGLRLIYYSQIVNDFQKGDIAEGYSVSREKKESFPLTVTSAQKNPTAFYLCATSPGTIQHFGDGTRLSIL.

This clone was detected once. The chain recombines TRBV29-1 with TRBJ2-2; unclear D gene. Germline loops: CDR1 SQVTM, CDR2 ANQGSEA. Trimming stripped 5 bases from V and 4 bases from J, with 8 bases between. The CDR3 runs to 12 residues. The CDR3 nucleotides are TGCAGCGTTTGGTTCGGCACCGGGGAGCTGTTTTTT. Translating it yields CSVWFGTGELFF.

The V call is TRBV5-4, the J call TRBJ2-2; TRBD1 agrees at 11 bases. This CDR3 is 16 amino acids long. The germline gives CDR1 SGHNT, CDR2 YYREEE (reference sequence). With 4 bases clipped from V and 6 bases from J, the junction kept 8 bases outside the gene matches. The CDR3 sequence: CASSPGTGGTAGELFF. CDR3 sequence (DNA): TGTGCCAGCAGCCCCGGGACAGGGGGTACAGCCGGGGAGCTGTTTTTT.

With regard to this clone: An end of the junction does not agree with germline; a read error may underlie this. V is TRBV5-1 and J is TRBJ2-5, with TRBD1 matching 8 bases. The CDR3 length is 15 residues. Germline CDR1 reads SGHRS; CDR2 reads YFSETQ. CDR3 sequence: CASSSGQVIGETQYF. The CDR3 DNA is TGTGCCAGCAGCTCGGGACAGGTGATAGGTGAGACCCAGTACTTC.

This clone was seen only a few times. V gene TRBV5-1 combines with J gene TRBJ2-5; 8 nucleotides agree with TRBD1. J was trimmed by 3 bases and V by 4 bases; bases with no gene match: 5. The CDR3 sequence is 14 residues long. Germline CDR1 and CDR2: SGHRS and YFSETQ. The CDR3 loop reads CASSRATGEETQYF. CDR3 nucleotides: TGCGCCAGCAGCAGGGCGACAGGGGAAGAGACCCAGTACTTC.

The J gene is TRBJ2-7, the V gene TRBV5-1; weak D call: TRBD2 (6 bases). The V end was cut by 2 bases, the J end by 6 bases, with 21 bases between. The CDR3 consists of 16 residues. The germline V gene has CDR1 SGHRS and CDR2 YFSETQ. CDR3 DNA: TGCGCCAGCAGCTTCCCGGGAGTCATATTCTTCTGCGAGCAGTACGTC. It yields the protein CASSFPGVIFFCEQYV.

This rearrangement joins TRBV6-5 to TRBJ1-5, with 8 bases that match TRBD1. Germline lookup yields CDR1 MNHEY and CDR2 SVGAGI. Unmatched junction bases numbered 6, after V lost 6 bases and J lost 5 bases. The CDR3 has 14 amino acids. For the CDR3, the DNA is TGTGCCAGCAGCGCAGGGGGCTGGGATCAGCCCCAGCATTTT. As protein: CASSAGGWDQPQHF.

The chain has TRBV5-1 and TRBJ1-1; a weak D match, TRBD1 (6 bases). The CDR3 loop spans 14 amino acids. V was pared by 7 bases and J by 1 base, with 14 bases between. Looked up from germline, CDR1 is SGHRS and CDR2 is YFSETQ. In DNA, the CDR3 is TGCGCCAGCTCAGGGGCAGGGTGGAACACTGAAGCTTTCTTT. Protein sequence: CASSGAGWNTEAFF.

In its sample, this clone was seen many times. The junction departs from germline at one end; a sequencing error may be responsible. This rearrangement joins TRBV5-1 to TRBJ1-6; D call uncertain. Germline values: CDR1 SGHRS, CDR2 YFSETQ. CDR3 length equals 16 residues. CDR3 bases: TGTGCCAGCAGCTGGCGGGCAGAGAACGTTAATTCACCCCTCCACTTT. It encodes CASSWRAENVNSPLHF.

V and J are TRBV6-5 and TRBJ1-2; possibly TRBD1 for D (5 bases). V lost 9 bases to trimming and J lost 4 bases, with 12 bases between them. CDR1 is MNHEY, CDR2 SVGAGI, per germline. This CDR3 contains 12 residues. CDR3 sequence (DNA): TGTGCCAGTTGGGGGACTACCTATGGCTACACCTTC. Translated, it gives CASWGTTYGYTF.

The chain recombines TRBV13 with TRBJ1-1, with 8 positions matching TRBD1. This CDR3 region has 15 residues. Germline V gives CDR1 PRHDT, CDR2 FYEKMQ (reference sequence). V lost 2 bases, J lost 5 bases, and 7 bases stayed unmatched. As DNA, the CDR3 is TGTGCCAGCAGCTTACGGGGGACAGGTAATACTGAAGCTTTCTTT. Its protein product is CASSLRGTGNTEAFF. Together with reference TRBV13 and TRBJ1-1, the CDR3 gives the full variable domain: AAGVIQSPRHLIKEKRETATLKCYPIPRHDTVYWYQQGPGQDPQFLISFYEKMQSDKGSIPDRFSAQQFSDYHSELNMSSLELGDSALYFCASSLRGTGNTEAFFGQGTRLTVV.

The CDR3 sequence is CASRRSRVNTEAFF. The CDR3 DNA sequence: TGTGCCAGTAGAAGGTCCAGGGTGAACACTGAAGCTTTCTTT. The rearrangement joins TRBV19 to TRBJ1-1; TRBD1 might be the D (5 bases). V was shortened by 6 bases and J by 0 bases, with 11 bases between the two germline ends. CDR1 and CDR2 (germline): LNHDA, SQIVND (reference sequence). CDR3 length: 14 residues.

V is TRBV7-6 and J is TRBJ2-2; 7 nucleotides agree with TRBD2. Trimming removed 6 bases from V and 5 bases from J; junction bases left unmatched: 12. Looked up from germline, CDR1 is SGHVS and CDR2 is FNYEAQ. This CDR3 has 16 amino acids. The CDR3 coding sequence is TGTGCCAGCAGTCAAGTAGGCGGGAGCCCAACCGGGGAGCTGTTTTTT. It is translated as CASSQVGGSPTGELFF.

The chain combines TRBV30 with TRBJ2-1; 11 bases line up with TRBD2. The V segment lost 5 bases and the J segment 8 bases; nucleotides outside the gene matches: 8. The CDR3 sequence is 14 residues long. CDR1 and CDR2 from the germline V gene are GTSNPN and SVGIG (reference sequence). CDR3 DNA sequence: TGTGCCTGGGTCTCGGGACTAGCGGTCGATGAGCAGTTCTTC. Residues: CAWVSGLAVDEQFF.

The V and J genes are TRBV4-3 and TRBJ1-4; D not certain. The CDR3 sequence is 17 residues long. V was pared by 0 bases and J by 6 bases, with 17 bases between. Germline V gene sequence: CDR1 LGHNA, CDR2 YSLEER. The CDR3 DNA follows: TGCGCCAGCAGCCAAGAACCGGGCGGGCAGGCCCATGAAAAACTGTTTTTT. Its protein product is CASSQEPGGQAHEKLFF.

The chain couples TRBV14 to TRBJ1-1; D remains unclear. The CDR3 spans 13 residues. The ends were cut back, 4 bases at V and 1 base at J, with 7 bases in the middle. The germline V gene encodes CDR1 SGHDN and CDR2 FVKESK. The CDR3 protein is CASSRQENTEAFF. The CDR3 nucleotides are TGTGCCAGCAGCCGGCAAGAGAACACTGAAGCTTTCTTT.

This chain uses TRBV19 with TRBJ2-2; D possibly corresponds to TRBD1 (5 bases). Germline lookup yields CDR1 LNHDA and CDR2 SQIVND (reference sequence). Between the trimmed V and J ends, which lost 8 bases and 4 bases, there was a span of 11 bases. This CDR3 spans 13 amino acids. The CDR3 nucleotides read TGTGCCAGTCAGGGAATCTTCACCGGGGAGCTGTTTTTT. This sequence encodes CASQGIFTGELFF. The whole variable domain, filled in from reference TRBV19 and TRBJ2-2, reads DGGITQSPKYLFRKEGQNVTLSCEQNLNHDAMYWYRQDPGQGLRLIYYSQIVNDFQKGDIAEGYSVSREKKESFPLTVTSAQKNPTAFYLCASQGIFTGELFFGEGSRLTVL.

The V and J genes are TRBV13 and TRBJ1-1; TRBD1 aligns across 11 bases. CDR3 length equals 14 residues. CDR1 is PRHDT and CDR2 is FYEKMQ in the germline V gene (reference sequence). The ends lost 5 bases at V and 4 bases at J; junction bases unmatched: 3. The CDR3 sequence is CASSGTGGGTEAFF. The DNA of the CDR3 is TGTGCCAGCAGCGGGACAGGGGGAGGCACTGAAGCTTTCTTT.

Concerning this clone: Germline is not matched at one junction end, which may reflect a read error. The chain uses TRBV7-7 and TRBJ2-2, with D tentatively TRBD1 (6 bases). Germline CDR1 and CDR2: SSHAT and FNYEAQ (reference sequence). The length of the CDR3 is 14 residues. The CDR3 spells CASSPGQNTGELFF. CDR3 coding DNA: TGTGCTAGCAGCCCGGGACAAAACACCGGGGAGCTGTTTTTT.

CDR3 bases: TGTGCCAGTGCCATGCAGGGCCGAGAAAAACTGTTTTTT. Encoded protein: CASAMQGREKLFF. This chain joins TRBV25-1 and TRBJ1-4; D perhaps matches TRBD1 (5 bases). Germline V lookup: CDR1 MGHDK, CDR2 SYGVNS. CDR3 length equals 13 residues. Trimming removed 9 bases at V and 8 bases at J, with 16 bases between.

The chain recombines TRBV18 with TRBJ2-3; D ambiguous. The germline CDR1 and CDR2 sequences are KGHSH and LQKENI. The V end lost 6 bases, the J end lost 5 bases, and 15 bases lay between the germline ends. This CDR3 spans 14 amino acids. CDR3 sequence reads: CASSPPEKQDTQYF. In DNA, the CDR3 is TGTGCCAGCTCGCCTCCGGAGAAACAAGATACGCAGTATTTT.

The chain has TRBV24-1 and TRBJ1-5; D is possibly TRBD1 (5 bases). Germline loops: CDR1 KGHDR, CDR2 SFDVKD. The V end was cut by 4 bases, the J end by 3 bases, with 15 bases between. This CDR3 has 16 amino acids. The CDR3 is CATSEATRGDNQPQHF. DNA of the CDR3: TGTGCCACCAGTGAAGCTACACGGGGGGACAATCAGCCCCAGCATTTT.

This clone occurred a few times. The CDR3 sequence: CASSIVSAGFDEKLFF. In DNA, the CDR3 is TGTGCCAGTAGTATAGTGTCCGCGGGGTTTGATGAAAAACTGTTTTTT. V is TRBV19 and J is TRBJ1-4; D not resolved. The CDR3 extends over 16 amino acids. V was shortened by 1 base and J by 6 bases, with 15 bases between the two germline ends. CDR1 is LNHDA and CDR2 is SQIVND in the germline V gene (reference sequence).

Here the CDR3 reads CASSPTGLAGGRSDTQYF. CDR3 sequence (DNA): TGTGCCAGCAGCCCCACCGGACTAGCGGGAGGGCGGTCAGATACGCAGTATTTT. The chain joins TRBV7-3 to TRBJ2-3; 15 bases align to TRBD2. Germline lookup yields CDR1 SGHTA and CDR2 FQGTGA. Germline trimming cut 5 bases from V and 4 bases from J; bases unmatched to any gene: 10. The CDR3 consists of 18 residues.

The gene calls are TRBV15 and TRBJ2-3; 10 bases fit TRBD2. The V gene's germline CDR1 is LNHNV and CDR2 YYDKDF (reference sequence). The CDR3 sequence is 15 residues long. The junction had 13 bases not matched to a gene; V was cut back by 6 bases and J by 10 bases. The CDR3 is CATSRLAGQPEAQYF. CDR3 bases: TGTGCCACCAGTCGACTAGCGGGCCAACCCGAGGCGCAGTATTTT.

This clone was observed a few times. The V gene is TRBV5-4, the J gene TRBJ2-1; D might be TRBD1 (5 bases). The germline V gene has CDR1 SGHNT and CDR2 YYREEE (reference sequence). The V end lost 1 base, the J end lost 7 bases, and 9 bases lay between the germline ends. The CDR3 runs 13 residues. CDR3 nucleotide sequence: TGTGCCAGCAGCTTGACAGGTGGGAATGAGCAGTTCTTC. This encodes CASSLTGGNEQFF.

This sequence joins TRBV30 and TRBJ1-3, with D unclear. Germline CDR1 and CDR2: GTSNPN and SVGIG (reference sequence). Trimming stripped 8 bases from V and 0 bases from J, with 8 bases between. The CDR3 covers 12 residues. CDR3 in amino acids: CAGKNSGNTIYF. The CDR3 DNA follows: TGTGCCGGCAAGAACTCTGGAAACACCATATATTTT. The complete variable domain, with remaining parts taken from reference TRBV30 and TRBJ1-3, reads SQTIHQWPATLVQPVGSPLSLECTVEGTSNPNLYWYRQAAGRGLQLLFYSVGIGQISSEVPQNLSASRPQDRQFILSSKKLLLSDSGFYLCAGKNSGNTIYFGEGSWLTVV.